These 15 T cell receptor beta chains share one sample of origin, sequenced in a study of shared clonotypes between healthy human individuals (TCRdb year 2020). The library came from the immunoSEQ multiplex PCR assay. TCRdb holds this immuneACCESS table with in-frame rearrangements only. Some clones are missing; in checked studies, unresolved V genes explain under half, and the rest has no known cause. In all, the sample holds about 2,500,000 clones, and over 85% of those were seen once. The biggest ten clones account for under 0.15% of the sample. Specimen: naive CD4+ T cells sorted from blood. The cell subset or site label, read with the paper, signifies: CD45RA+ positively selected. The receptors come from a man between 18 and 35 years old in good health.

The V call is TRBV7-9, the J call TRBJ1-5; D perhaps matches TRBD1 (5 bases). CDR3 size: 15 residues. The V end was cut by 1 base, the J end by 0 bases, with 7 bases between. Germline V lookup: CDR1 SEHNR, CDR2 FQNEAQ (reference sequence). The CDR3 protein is CASSLGQSSNQPQHF. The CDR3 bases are TGTGCCAGCAGCTTAGGACAGAGTAGCAATCAGCCCCAGCATTTT.

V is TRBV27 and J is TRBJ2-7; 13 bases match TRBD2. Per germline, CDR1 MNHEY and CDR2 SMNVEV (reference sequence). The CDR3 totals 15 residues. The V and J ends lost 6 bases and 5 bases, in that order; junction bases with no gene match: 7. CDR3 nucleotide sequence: TGTGCCAGCAGCCCTAGACTAGCGGGAGGTAACGAGCAGTACTTC. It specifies CASSPRLAGGNEQYF.

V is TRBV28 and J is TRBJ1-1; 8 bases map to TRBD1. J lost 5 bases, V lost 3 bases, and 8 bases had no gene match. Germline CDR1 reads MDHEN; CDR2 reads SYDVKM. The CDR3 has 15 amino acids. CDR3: CASSFGQGSRTEAFF. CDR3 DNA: TGTGCCAGCAGTTTTGGACAGGGAAGTAGAACTGAAGCTTTCTTT.

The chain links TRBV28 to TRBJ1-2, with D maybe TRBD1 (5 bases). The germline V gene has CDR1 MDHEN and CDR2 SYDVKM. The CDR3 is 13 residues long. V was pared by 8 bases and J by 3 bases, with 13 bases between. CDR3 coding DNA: TGTGCCAGCGGGAACAGGCTAGACTATGGCTACACCTTC. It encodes CASGNRLDYGYTF.

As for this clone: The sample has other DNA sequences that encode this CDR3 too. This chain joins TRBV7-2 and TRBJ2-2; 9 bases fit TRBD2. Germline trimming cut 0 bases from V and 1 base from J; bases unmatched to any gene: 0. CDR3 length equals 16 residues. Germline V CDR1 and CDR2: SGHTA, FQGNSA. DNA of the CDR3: TGTGCCAGCAGCTTAGCTAGCGGGGGGAACACCGGGGAGCTGTTTTTT. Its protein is CASSLASGGNTGELFF.

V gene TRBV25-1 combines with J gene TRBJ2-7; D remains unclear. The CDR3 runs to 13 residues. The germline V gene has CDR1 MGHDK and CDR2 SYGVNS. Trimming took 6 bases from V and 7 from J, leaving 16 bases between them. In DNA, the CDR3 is TGTGCCAGCAGAGAGCCCCTCAGTGGGGAGCAGTACTTC. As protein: CASREPLSGEQYF.

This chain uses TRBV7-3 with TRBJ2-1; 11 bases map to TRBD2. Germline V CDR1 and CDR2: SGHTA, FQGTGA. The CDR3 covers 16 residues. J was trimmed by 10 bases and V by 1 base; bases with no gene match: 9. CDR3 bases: TGTGCCAGCAGCTTAAGCTCTAGCGGGGGGTCTCGGGAGCAGTTCTTC. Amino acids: CASSLSSSGGSREQFF.

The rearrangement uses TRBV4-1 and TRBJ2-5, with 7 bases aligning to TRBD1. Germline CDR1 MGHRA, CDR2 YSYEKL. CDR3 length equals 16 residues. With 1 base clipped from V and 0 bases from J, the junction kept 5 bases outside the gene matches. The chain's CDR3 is CASSQALGQHQETQYF. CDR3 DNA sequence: TGCGCCAGCAGCCAAGCGCTGGGACAGCACCAAGAGACCCAGTACTTC.

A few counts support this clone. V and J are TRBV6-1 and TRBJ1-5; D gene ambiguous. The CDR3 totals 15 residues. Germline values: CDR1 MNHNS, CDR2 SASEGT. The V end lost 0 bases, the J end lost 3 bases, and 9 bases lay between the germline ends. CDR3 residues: CASSEAGIDNQPQHF. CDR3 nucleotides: TGTGCCAGCAGTGAAGCAGGTATTGACAATCAGCCCCAGCATTTT.

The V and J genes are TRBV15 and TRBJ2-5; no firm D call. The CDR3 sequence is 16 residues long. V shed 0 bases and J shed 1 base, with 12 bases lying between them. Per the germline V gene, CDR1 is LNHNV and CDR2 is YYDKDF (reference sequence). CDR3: CATSRDYSSPQETQYF. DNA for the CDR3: TGTGCCACCAGCAGAGATTACAGCTCCCCCCAAGAGACCCAGTACTTC.

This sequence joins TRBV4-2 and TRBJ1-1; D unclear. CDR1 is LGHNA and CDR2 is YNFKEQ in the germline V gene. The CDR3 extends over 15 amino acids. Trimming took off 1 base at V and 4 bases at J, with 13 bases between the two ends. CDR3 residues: CASSQGGSQGTEAFF. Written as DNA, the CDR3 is TGTGCCAGCAGCCAAGGTGGGTCCCAAGGCACTGAAGCTTTCTTT.

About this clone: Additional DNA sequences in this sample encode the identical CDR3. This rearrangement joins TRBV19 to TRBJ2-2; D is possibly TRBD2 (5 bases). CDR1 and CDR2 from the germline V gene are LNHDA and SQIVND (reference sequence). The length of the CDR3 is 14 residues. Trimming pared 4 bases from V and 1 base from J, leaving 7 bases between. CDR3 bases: TGTGCCAGTAGTAGCGCGGGGAACACCGGGGAGCTGTTTTTT. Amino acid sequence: CASSSAGNTGELFF. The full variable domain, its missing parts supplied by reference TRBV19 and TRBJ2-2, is DGGITQSPKYLFRKEGQNVTLSCEQNLNHDAMYWYRQDPGQGLRLIYYSQIVNDFQKGDIAEGYSVSREKKESFPLTVTSAQKNPTAFYLCASSSAGNTGELFFGEGSRLTVL.

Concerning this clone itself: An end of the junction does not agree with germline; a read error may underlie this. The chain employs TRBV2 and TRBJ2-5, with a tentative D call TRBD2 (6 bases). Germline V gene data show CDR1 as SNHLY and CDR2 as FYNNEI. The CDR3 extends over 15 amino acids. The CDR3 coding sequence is TGTGCCAGCAGGGAAGAGGGACTTCCCCAAGAGACCCAGTACTTC. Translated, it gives CASREEGLPQETQYF.

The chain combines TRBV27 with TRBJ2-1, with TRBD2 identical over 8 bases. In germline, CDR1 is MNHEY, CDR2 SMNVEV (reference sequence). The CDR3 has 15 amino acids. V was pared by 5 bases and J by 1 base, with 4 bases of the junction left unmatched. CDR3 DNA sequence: TGTGCCAGCAGTCCGACTAGCGAGTCCTACAATGAGCAGTTCTTC. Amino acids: CASSPTSESYNEQFF.

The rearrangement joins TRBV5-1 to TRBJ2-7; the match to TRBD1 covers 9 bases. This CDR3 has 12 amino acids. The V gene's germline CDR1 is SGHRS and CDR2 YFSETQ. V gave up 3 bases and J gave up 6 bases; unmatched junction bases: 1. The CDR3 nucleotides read TGCGCCAGCAGCTGGGGACAGGGCGAGCAGTACTTC. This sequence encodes CASSWGQGEQYF.